A selection of T cell receptor beta chains follows, all from one sample in a study of blood T cell repertoires in COVID-19. The data were produced by immunoSEQ multiplex PCR, yet TCRdb's version contains in-frame clones alone and is incomplete. The top ten clones hold under 8% of a sample with roughly 200,000 clones, around 85% of them seen once. The sequenced sample was PBMCs or T cells enriched from blood (not recorded which). The receptors shown here come from a man aged 40-49 years who had recovered from COVID-19. Each CDR3 is given with its conserved first and last residue. Each record gives: V gene, D gene, clone size, J gene, CDR3 protein, CDR3 DNA. A D gene is named only where the DNA matches it firmly. Rows give clone size only sometimes, using once, few, many, or a class for an expanded clone.

>TRBV29-1|TRBD1|-|TRBJ1-2
CSVAKGGNGYTF
TGCAGCGTTGCAAAAGGGGGCAATGGCTACACCTTC
>TRBV2|-|-|TRBJ2-1
CASPDDKEGGGGVEQFF
TGTGCCAGCCCCGACGATAAGGAGGGGGGGGGAGGAGTTGAGCAGTTCTTC
>TRBV27|TRBD2|-|TRBJ2-2
CASKAGPNGAGELFF
TGTGCCAGCAAAGCGGGGCCCAACGGCGCCGGGGAGCTGTTTTTT
>TRBV3-1/TRBV3-2|TRBD1|-|TRBJ1-6
CASSQDLDRGTGSPLHF
TGTGCCAGCAGCCAAGATCTGGACAGGGGGACAGGATCACCCCTCCACTTT
>TRBV19|TRBD1|-|TRBJ2-1
CASQSGTGFFEQFF
TGTGCTTCACAGTCCGGGACAGGGTTCTTTGAGCAGTTCTTC
>TRBV9|TRBD2|-|TRBJ2-5
CASSPRLAGGLQETQYF
TGTGCCAGCAGCCCCCGACTAGCGGGAGGGCTGCAAGAGACCCAGTACTTC
>TRBV10-3|TRBD1|-|TRBJ2-7
CAISGTGGEQYF
TGTGCCATTTCCGGGACAGGGGGTGAGCAGTACTTC
>TRBV7-2|-|-|TRBJ1-2
CASSSATGFDGYTF
TGTGCCAGCAGCAGTGCCACAGGGTTTGATGGCTACACCTTC
>TRBV19|-|-|TRBJ2-3
CASSADGAPDTQYF
TGTGCCAGTAGTGCGGATGGGGCCCCCGATACGCAGTATTTT
>TRBV2|-|-|TRBJ2-7
CATWAGPVTSYEQYF
TGTGCCACCTGGGCGGGTCCCGTAACCTCCTACGAGCAGTACTTC
>TRBV29-1|TRBD1|few|TRBJ1-5
CSVAGQGISQPQHF
TGCAGCGTTGCGGGACAGGGAATAAGTCAGCCCCAGCATTTT
>TRBV6-1|-|-|TRBJ1-2
CASSEKGRANYGYTF
TGTGCCAGCAGTGAAAAAGGGAGAGCTAACTATGGCTACACCTTC
>TRBV27|TRBD1|-|TRBJ2-7
CASSWTQGVYSYEQYF
TGTGCCAGCAGTTGGACCCAGGGGGTTTACTCCTACGAGCAGTACTTC